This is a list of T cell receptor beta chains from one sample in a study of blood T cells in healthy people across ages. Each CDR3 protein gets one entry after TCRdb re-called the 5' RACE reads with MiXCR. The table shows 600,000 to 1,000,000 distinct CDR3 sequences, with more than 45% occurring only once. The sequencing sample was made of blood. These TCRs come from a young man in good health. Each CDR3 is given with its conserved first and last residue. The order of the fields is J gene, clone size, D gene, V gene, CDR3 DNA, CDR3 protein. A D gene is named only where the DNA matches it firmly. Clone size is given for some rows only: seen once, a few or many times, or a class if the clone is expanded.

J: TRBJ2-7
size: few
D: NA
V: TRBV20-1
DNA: TGCAGTGCTAGAGGACAGATCCTCTACGAGCAGTACTTC
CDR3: CSARGQILYEQYF

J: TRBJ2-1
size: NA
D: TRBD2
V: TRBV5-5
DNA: TGTGCCAGCAGCTTGAGGGCTAGCGGGAGGAATGAGCAGTTCTTC
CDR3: CASSLRASGRNEQFF

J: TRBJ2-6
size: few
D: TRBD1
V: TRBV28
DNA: TGTGCCAGCAGTGGAGGGGACAGGGGGGCCAACGTCCTGACTTTC
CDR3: CASSGGDRGANVLTF

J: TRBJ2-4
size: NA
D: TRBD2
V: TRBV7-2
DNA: TGTGCCAGCAGCTTAGGTGGGGGGGTTGGAGCCAAAAACATTCAGTACTTC
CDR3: CASSLGGGVGAKNIQYF

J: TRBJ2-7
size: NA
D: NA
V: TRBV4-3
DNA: TGCGCCAGCAGCCAAGATGTGAGGGGAAGGGCCTTCGAGCAGTACTTC
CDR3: CASSQDVRGRAFEQYF

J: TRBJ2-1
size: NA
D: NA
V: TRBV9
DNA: TGTGCCAGCAGCGTAAAAGCCTTATGGGGGACCTACAATGAGCAGTTCTTC
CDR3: CASSVKALWGTYNEQFF

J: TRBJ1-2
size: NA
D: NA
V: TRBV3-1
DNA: TGTGCCAGCAGCCGGACAGAGAACTATGGCTACACCTTC
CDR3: CASSRTENYGYTF

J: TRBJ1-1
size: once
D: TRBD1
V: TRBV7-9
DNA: TGTGCCAGTAGCCCTAGGACAGGGACCATGAACACTGAAGCTTTGTTT
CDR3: CASSPRTGTMNTEALF

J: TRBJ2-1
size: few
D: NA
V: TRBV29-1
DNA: TGCAGCGTGACCTTTATGGTAGCGACCTACAATGAGCAGTTCTTC
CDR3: CSVTFMVATYNEQFF

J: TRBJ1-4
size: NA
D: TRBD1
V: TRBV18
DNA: TGTGCCAGCTCAGACAGGGGAGACGGCCATGAAAAACTGTTTTTT
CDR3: CASSDRGDGHEKLFF

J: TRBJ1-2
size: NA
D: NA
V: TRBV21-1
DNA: TGTGCCAGCAGCAAAGCTTCAGGGAAACGTTATGGCTACACCTTC
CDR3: CASSKASGKRYGYTF

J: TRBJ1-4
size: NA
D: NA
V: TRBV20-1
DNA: TGCAGTGCTTTTTTAAATGAAAAACTGTTTTTT
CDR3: CSAFLNEKLFF

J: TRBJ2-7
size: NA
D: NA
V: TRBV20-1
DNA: TGCAGTGCACTGATGGATGAGCAGTACTTC
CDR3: CSALMDEQYF

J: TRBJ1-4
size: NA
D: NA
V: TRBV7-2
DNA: TGTGCCAGCAGCTTACAGGCTGGTACTAATGAAAAACTGTTTTTT
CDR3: CASSLQAGTNEKLFF

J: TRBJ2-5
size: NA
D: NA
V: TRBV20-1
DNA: TGCAGTGCTAGAGATGTGGGCGGCGGGGTCCTCCAAGAGACCCAGTACTTC
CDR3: CSARDVGGGVLQETQYF

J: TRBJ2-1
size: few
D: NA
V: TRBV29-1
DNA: TGCAGCGGACACATGAGGAATGAGCAGTTCTTC
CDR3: CSGHMRNEQFF

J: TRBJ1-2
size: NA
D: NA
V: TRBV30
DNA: TGTGCCTGGAGTGGACAGCACTATGGCTACACCTTC
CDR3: CAWSGQHYGYTF

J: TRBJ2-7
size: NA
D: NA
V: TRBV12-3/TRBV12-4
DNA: TGTGCCAGCCGCCTGCTGGGGGGCGAGCAGTACTTC
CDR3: CASRLLGGEQYF

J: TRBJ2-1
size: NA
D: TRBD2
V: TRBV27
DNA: TGTGCCAGCAGTGGAATTTGGACTAGCGGGAGGGACGATGAGCAGTTCTTC
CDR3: CASSGIWTSGRDDEQFF

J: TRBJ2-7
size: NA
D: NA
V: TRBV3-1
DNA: TGTGCCAGCAGCGTGCGATCAGAGCAGTACTTC
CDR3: CASSVRSEQYF

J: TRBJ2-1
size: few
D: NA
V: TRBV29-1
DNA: TGCAGCGTTGAAGATTTCGGGGACAAGCCGTTCTTC
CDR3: CSVEDFGDKPFF

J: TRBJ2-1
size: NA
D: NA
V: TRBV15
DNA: TGTGCCACCAGCAGAGATAATAGCCCCTACAATGAGCAGTTCTTC
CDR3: CATSRDNSPYNEQFF

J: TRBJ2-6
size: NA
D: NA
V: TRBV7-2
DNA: TGTGCCAGCAGCTTAGTAGGGAACGGGGCCAACGTCCTGACTTTC
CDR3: CASSLVGNGANVLTF

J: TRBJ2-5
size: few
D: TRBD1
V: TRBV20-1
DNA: TGCAGTGCTGGGGGACAGACCCAAGAGACCCAGTACTTC
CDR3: CSAGGQTQETQYF